These T cell receptor beta chains were read from a single sample in a study of blood T cells in healthy people across ages. TCRdb fed the 5' RACE reads into MiXCR, producing one record per CDR3 protein. The repertoire holds over 950,000 distinct CDR3 sequences, with around 54% as singletons. The sequenced sample was blood. The origin of the receptors is a woman in her sixties or seventies in good health. The CDR3 runs from the conserved cysteine through the conserved F or W. Size values are once, few and many counts, or a class for expanded clones, and some rows have none.

J,V,size,CDR3
TRBJ2-7,TRBV7-2,few,CASSLSQGIGTYEQYF
TRBJ1-1,TRBV21-1,-,CASSARSGRGDTEAFF
TRBJ2-7,TRBV7-2,-,CASRHRGGSYEQYF
TRBJ2-6,TRBV2,-,CASSIDRAAGANVLTF
TRBJ2-1,TRBV27,-,CASTPGGTYGNEQFF
-,TRBV7-2,-,CASRGGGSTSGSLYNEQYF
TRBJ2-1,TRBV20-1,few,CSAVRLLDEQFF
-,TRBV12-3/TRBV12-4,once,CASSSGELYEQYF
-,TRBV27,-,CASSPQGVQGGHEQYF
TRBJ2-7,TRBV12-1,once,CASSLTTSGRTVSYEQYF
-,TRBV6-6,-,CASRPSGRSPNEQYF
TRBJ2-6,TRBV4-2,many,CASSQDGFAGANVLTF
TRBJ1-6,TRBV20-1,-,CSASRGDGSPLHF
-,TRBV29-1,-,CSAQGAVGSYNEQYF
TRBJ2-3,TRBV29-1,many,CSVEELSGTQYF
TRBJ2-5,TRBV27,-,CASSPAITQETQYF
TRBJ2-5,TRBV3-1,-,CASSQGTGRRETQYF
TRBJ2-4,TRBV7-2,-,CASIPLPFGAGGINIQYF
TRBJ1-5,TRBV28,-,CASKANGGNQPQHF
TRBJ2-1,TRBV3-1,-,CASSQDMSGRGNEQFF
TRBJ2-3,TRBV27,-,CASSFSRGSSDTQYF
TRBJ2-5,TRBV12-3/TRBV12-4,few,CASSVGTGGRGETQYF
TRBJ1-2,TRBV13,few,CASSLTGVGNGYTF
-,TRBV7-2,-,CASSLRVLPSGRHYNEQYF
TRBJ2-1,TRBV20-1,few,CSARDYPSGRASEQFF
TRBJ2-1,TRBV7-2,-,CASSSSGRVEQFF
TRBJ2-7,TRBV20-1,-,CSAKEGSGSYEQYF
TRBJ1-5,TRBV18,-,CASSDTNQPQHF
TRBJ2-5,TRBV2,-,CASTQGTRQETQYF
TRBJ2-7,TRBV28,few,CASSSGDRASYEQYF
TRBJ1-5,TRBV20-1,-,CSARPTPQQPQHF
TRBJ2-7,TRBV7-9,-,CASSLAYRDKSYGQYF
TRBJ1-2,TRBV11-2,-,CASSLEWDGSYGYTF
TRBJ2-5,TRBV20-1,-,CSASRGPAGTQYF
TRBJ2-3,TRBV4-2,once,CASSQDGGGLADTQYF
TRBJ2-5,TRBV6-2/TRBV6-3,few,CASSPRREAQYF
-,TRBV7-6,-,CASSEETVYEQYF
TRBJ2-3,TRBV18,few,CASSPVGGSTDTQYF
TRBJ1-1,TRBV29-1,-,CSVEGLGGRRTEAFF
TRBJ2-5,TRBV20-1,-,CSAQDLAGPQETQYF
TRBJ2-1,TRBV7-2,many,CASSLGTGVRNEQFF
TRBJ2-7,TRBV3-1,many,CASRRGGYEQYF
TRBJ2-5,TRBV3-1,-,CASSQTTPYKETQYF
TRBJ1-6,TRBV4-2,once,CASSQDRSRSPLHF
TRBJ2-7,TRBV4-1,-,CASSLPGTVGYEQYF
TRBJ2-6,TRBV4-1,-,CASSHIGPADISGANVLTF
TRBJ2-1,TRBV28,-,CAISPPGRERYNEQFF
TRBJ1-1,TRBV29-1,-,CSVGLTGGIMITEAFF
TRBJ2-1,TRBV29-1,-,CAGTYNEQFF